This is a list of T cell receptor beta chains from one sample in a study of CD8 T cells in Susac syndrome. TCRdb reprocessed the immunoSEQ multiplex PCR reads with MiXCR, giving one entry per CDR3 protein. The data contain about 120,000 distinct CDR3 sequences, around 93% of them singletons. Specimen: CD8+ T cells from PBMCs. These receptors were collected from a human donor in good health. CDR3s include the opening cysteine and the closing phenylalanine or tryptophan. D genes are given only for firm matches.

v_gene	d_gene	j_gene	CDR3aa	CDR3nt
TRBV19	.	TRBJ2-1	CASSIENEQFF	TGTGCCAGTAGTATAGAAAATGAGCAGTTCTTC
TRBV6-5	.	TRBJ2-1	CASSSFLTGALYNEQFF	TGTGCCAGCAGTTCCTTCCTAACGGGGGCCCTATACAATGAGCAGTTCTTC
TRBV3-1	.	TRBJ1-3	CASSLTGGRTGNTIYF	TGTGCCAGCAGCCTGACGGGGGGCAGGACTGGAAACACCATATATTTT
TRBV29-1	.	TRBJ2-7	CSVEESSYEQYF	TGCAGCGTTGAAGAGTCCTCCTACGAGCAGTACTTC
TRBV12-5	TRBD1	TRBJ2-5	CASARGRGRTETQYF	TGTGCTAGCGCCCGCGGCAGGGGGCGTACGGAGACCCAGTACTTC
TRBV7-2	TRBD2	TRBJ2-7	CASSPRTSGSRWSEQYF	TGTGCCAGCAGCCCACGGACTAGCGGGAGTCGATGGAGCGAGCAGTACTTC
TRBV7-2	TRBD2	TRBJ2-7	CASSPDSGRATEQYF	TGTGCCAGCAGCCCAGATAGCGGGAGGGCCACCGAGCAGTACTTC
TRBV29-1	TRBD1	TRBJ1-2	CSVPTGPLTYGYTF	TGCAGCGTCCCGACAGGGCCTCTGACATATGGCTACACCTTC
TRBV5-8	TRBD1	TRBJ2-3	CASSLQGVWTDTQYF	TGTGCCAGCAGCCTTCAGGGGGTTTGGACGGATACGCAGTATTTT
TRBV3-1	.	TRBJ2-7	CASSQTTRGGEQYF	TGTGCCAGCAGCCAAACTACCAGAGGGGGCGAGCAGTACTTC
TRBV6-5	TRBD2	TRBJ2-7	CASRLTRLAYWEQYF	TGTGCCAGCAGATTGACGAGACTAGCTTACTGGGAGCAGTACTTC
TRBV9	TRBD2	TRBJ2-2	CASSPGLAGAGELFF	TGTGCCAGCAGCCCGGGACTAGCGGGAGCCGGGGAGCTGTTTTTT
TRBV12-3/TRBV12-4	.	TRBJ1-1	CASSSGSEWTEAFF	TGTGCCAGCAGTTCCGGCTCCGAGTGGACTGAAGCTTTCTTT
TRBV7-9	TRBD1	TRBJ1-5	CASSIYRGPTPLDNQPQHF	TGTGCCAGCAGCATTTACAGGGGGCCTACACCCTTAGACAATCAGCCCCAGCATTTT
TRBV20-1	TRBD1	TRBJ2-1	CSARVMTGYEQFF	TGCAGTGCTAGAGTGATGACAGGGTATGAGCAGTTCTTC
TRBV6-5	.	TRBJ2-7	CASSYSPRAGYEQYF	TGTGCCAGCAGTTACTCGCCCAGGGCTGGTTACGAGCAGTACTTC
TRBV30	.	TRBJ1-1	CAWSVPEEAFF	TGTGCCTGGAGTGTACCTGAAGAAGCTTTCTTT